These 20 T cell receptor beta chains were sequenced from one sample in a study of T cell responses to AZD1222 COVID-19 vaccine. Libraries were prepared by immunoSEQ multiplex PCR; TCRdb keeps only in-frame clonotypes and omits some of them. Among 70,000 to 95,000 clones listed, about 90% were seen once. The material sequenced was peripheral blood, taken 28 days after the second AZD1222 dose. These receptors all come from an adult who received the AZD1222 COVID-19 vaccine.

V and J are TRBV9 and TRBJ2-5, with 8 bases aligning to TRBD2. Germline CDR1 and CDR2: SGDLS and YYNGEE. This CDR3 is built from 15 residues. After removal of 4 bases from V and 1 base from J, the junction contained 6 bases not matched to a gene. CDR3 protein: CASSPAGGGQETQYF. The CDR3 nucleotides are TGTGCCAGCAGCCCCGCGGGGGGAGGCCAAGAGACCCAGTACTTC.

V and J are TRBV13 and TRBJ2-4, with 7 bases fitting TRBD1. After removal of 0 bases from V and 8 bases from J, the junction contained 4 bases not matched to a gene. From germline, CDR1 is PRHDT and CDR2 FYEKMQ (reference sequence). There are 14 residues in the CDR3. CDR3 residues: CASSLGRGLDIQYF. The CDR3 nucleotides are TGTGCCAGCAGCTTAGGAAGGGGGCTGGACATTCAGTACTTC.

This chain joins TRBV7-7 and TRBJ2-7; 7 bases map to TRBD1. CDR1 SSHAT and CDR2 FNYEAQ come from the germline V gene (reference sequence). The CDR3 runs to 14 residues. The junction had 5 bases not matched to a gene; V was cut back by 5 bases and J by 1 base. CDR3 sequence (DNA): TGTGCCAGCAGCCCCACCAGGGGGTCCTACGAGCAGTACTTC. Translation gives CASSPTRGSYEQYF.

The chain is built from TRBV4-3 and TRBJ2-7; possible D gene TRBD1, 5 bases. The V end was cut by 1 base, the J end by 5 bases, with 12 bases between. CDR1 and CDR2 from the germline V gene are LGHNA and YSLEER. The CDR3 covers 14 residues. CDR3 protein: CASSQVRGLDEQYF. The DNA of the CDR3 is TGCGCCAGCAGCCAAGTAAGGGGTCTCGACGAGCAGTACTTC.

The V and J genes are TRBV28 and TRBJ2-1, with unresolved D. V dropped 1 base and J dropped 9 bases, with 7 bases sitting between them. Germline CDR1 is MDHEN and CDR2 is SYDVKM. The CDR3 spans 12 residues. CDR3 region: CASSLSVFEQFF. The DNA for the CDR3 is TGTGCCAGCAGTTTATCCGTCTTTGAGCAGTTCTTC.

The chain is built from TRBV28 and TRBJ2-7; possibly TRBD2 for D (6 bases). The V end lost 7 bases, the J end lost 2 bases, and 15 bases lay between the germline ends. Germline CDR1 MDHEN, CDR2 SYDVKM. CDR3 length equals 14 residues. Here the CDR3 DNA reads TGTGCCAGCAAAGGAGGGACGTTTACCTACGAGCAGTACTTC. This translates into CASKGGTFTYEQYF.

This clone has a single count. The V and J genes are TRBV2 and TRBJ1-6; tentatively, D is TRBD1 (6 bases). The germline V gene has CDR1 SNHLY and CDR2 FYNNEI. This CDR3 comprises 14 residues. The V and J ends lost 8 bases and 6 bases respectively, with 14 bases between them. CDR3 sequence: CASLLPQGNSPLHF. The CDR3 DNA is TGTGCCAGCTTACTGCCACAGGGTAATTCACCCCTCCACTTT.

Here the CDR3 DNA reads TGTGCCAGCAGTTACTCGTGGAGGGATAATGAAAAACTGTTTTTT. Translating it yields CASSYSWRDNEKLFF. This chain links TRBV6-5 with TRBJ1-4; no reliable D call. This CDR3 is 15 amino acids long. Trimming pared 0 bases from V and 4 bases from J, leaving 9 bases between. CDR1 and CDR2 from the germline V gene are MNHEY and SVGAGI.

This chain links TRBV5-5 with TRBJ1-2, with D possibly matching TRBD1 (5 bases). There are 14 residues in the CDR3. Germline V gene lookup returns CDR1 SGHKS and CDR2 YYEKEE (reference sequence). V lost 1 base to trimming and J lost 4 bases, with 11 bases between them. The CDR3 DNA follows: TGTGCCAGCAGCTTGATAGGGGCAGGCTATGGCTACACCTTC. The encoded protein is CASSLIGAGYGYTF.

This chain connects TRBV28 to TRBJ1-1; no definite D call. The CDR3 loop spans 15 amino acids. Germline values: CDR1 MDHEN, CDR2 SYDVKM. The V end lost 8 bases, the J end lost 1 base, and 17 bases lay between the germline ends. The CDR3 bases are TGTGCCAGCCCCCCTACGGGATCCCCGAACACTGAAGCTTTCTTT. Its protein is CASPPTGSPNTEAFF.

The chain uses TRBV7-8 and TRBJ1-2; tentatively, D is TRBD1 (5 bases). The CDR3 has 13 amino acids. V lost 2 bases to trimming and J lost 4 bases, with 8 bases between them. In germline, CDR1 is SGHVS, CDR2 FQNEAQ. The CDR3 loop is CASSLSRGYGYTF. DNA for the CDR3: TGTGCCAGCAGCTTAAGTAGGGGCTATGGCTACACCTTC.

The chain is built from TRBV7-3 and TRBJ1-4; 7 bases fit TRBD1. Trimming took 7 bases from V and 7 from J; bases not matched to a gene: 12. The CDR3 is 15 residues long. Germline CDR1 is SGHTA and CDR2 is FQGTGA. As DNA, the CDR3 is TGTGCCAGCACCTCCCTTGGACAGGTAATTGAAAAACTGTTTTTT. It yields the protein CASTSLGQVIEKLFF.

The V gene is TRBV21-1, the J gene TRBJ1-5. TRBV21-1 is tagged as a pseudogene. This CDR3 comprises 14 residues. The CDR3 region is CASSYGVNNQPQHF. In nucleotides, the CDR3 is TGTGCCAGCAGCTACGGGGTAAATAATCAGCCCCAGCATTTT.

The chain uses TRBV5-6 and TRBJ1-4; weak D call: TRBD1 (5 bases). This CDR3 spans 14 amino acids. The germline V gene encodes CDR1 SGHDT and CDR2 YYEEEE. V lost 0 bases to trimming and J lost 8 bases, with 11 bases between them. The DNA for the CDR3 is TGTGCCAGCAGCTTGGAGAGGACAAGGGAAAAACTGTTTTTT. Translation: CASSLERTREKLFF. The variable domain in full, completed from reference TRBV5-6 and TRBJ1-4, reads DAGVTQSPTHLIKTRGQQVTLRCSPKSGHDTVSWYQQALGQGPQFIFQYYEEEERQRGNFPDRFSGHQFPNYSSELNVNALLLGDSALYLCASSLERTREKLFFGSGTQLSVL.

This clone was counted a single time. The V and J genes are TRBV28 and TRBJ2-1, with D perhaps matching TRBD1 or TRBD2 (5 bases each). The CDR3 extends over 16 amino acids. The V gene's germline CDR1 is MDHEN and CDR2 SYDVKM. V shed 7 bases and J shed 4 bases, with 20 bases lying between them. Here the CDR3 DNA reads TGTGCCAGCAAATCCGACCGGGGCCCCTTTTACAATGAGCAGTTCTTC. Translated: CASKSDRGPFYNEQFF.

The rearrangement links TRBV3-1 (or the pseudogene TRBV3-2) to TRBJ1-6; no definite D call. V was shortened by 4 bases and J by 5 bases, with 9 bases between the two germline ends. The CDR3 spans 14 residues. Germline CDR1 is LGHDT and CDR2 is YNNKEL (reference sequence). The CDR3 protein is CASSLRGNNSPLHF. The CDR3 DNA reads as TGTGCCAGCAGCCTGAGAGGCAATAATTCACCCCTCCACTTT.

This chain joins TRBV5-6 and TRBJ1-5, with D perhaps TRBD1 (6 bases). The CDR3 is made up of 15 amino acids. Trimming took off 0 bases at V and 1 base at J, with 8 bases between the two ends. Germline values: CDR1 SGHDT, CDR2 YYEEEE. CDR3: CASSLGGLSNQPQHF. The CDR3 coding sequence is TGTGCCAGCAGCTTGGGGGGGCTCAGCAATCAGCCCCAGCATTTT.

The chain employs TRBV4-3 and TRBJ2-5; D is uncertain. V gave up 1 base and J gave up 1 base, with 4 bases separating them. This CDR3 is 13 amino acids long. The germline V gene has CDR1 LGHNA and CDR2 YSLEER. The CDR3 spells CASSQGFQETQYF. CDR3 nucleotide sequence: TGCGCCAGCAGCCAAGGATTCCAAGAGACCCAGTACTTC.

The chain uses TRBV13 and TRBJ2-5; perhaps TRBD1 as D (5 bases). The CDR3 spans 15 residues. Trimming took 2 bases from V and 0 from J, leaving 10 bases between them. In germline, CDR1 is PRHDT, CDR2 FYEKMQ (reference sequence). The CDR3 bases are TGTGCCAGCAGCTTAACGACAGAGGACCAAGAGACCCAGTACTTC. As protein: CASSLTTEDQETQYF.

The gene calls are TRBV7-2 and TRBJ1-1; the D gene is possibly TRBD1 (5 bases). The germline V and J ends were trimmed by 5 bases and 2 bases, with 12 bases remaining between them. The CDR3 consists of 14 residues. Germline V gene sequence: CDR1 SGHTA, CDR2 FQGNSA. The CDR3 region is CASSVVGANTEAFF. CDR3 sequence (DNA): TGTGCCAGCAGCGTAGTAGGGGCTAACACTGAAGCTTTCTTT.